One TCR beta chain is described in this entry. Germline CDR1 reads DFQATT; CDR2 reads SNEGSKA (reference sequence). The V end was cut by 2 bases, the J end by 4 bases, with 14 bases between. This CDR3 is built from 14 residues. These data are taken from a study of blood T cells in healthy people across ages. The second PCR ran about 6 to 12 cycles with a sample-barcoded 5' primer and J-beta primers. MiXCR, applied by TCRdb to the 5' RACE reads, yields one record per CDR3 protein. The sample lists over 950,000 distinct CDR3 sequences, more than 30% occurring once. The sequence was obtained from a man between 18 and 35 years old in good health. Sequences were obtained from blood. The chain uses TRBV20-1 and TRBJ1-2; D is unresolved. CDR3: CSARKKHLTYGYTF. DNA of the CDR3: TGCAGTGCTAGAAAAAAACATCTCACCTATGGCTACACCTTC.